A single sample gave rise to the 18 T cell receptor beta chains below, sequenced in a study of cytomegalovirus exposure and HLA in healthy donors. 60 Vbeta and 13 Jbeta primers were used in PCR. Some clones are missing from TCRdb's copy, which holds only in-frame ones; the method was immunoSEQ multiplex PCR. The sample holds approximately 110,000 clones, 65% to 80% seen once. Sequencing input: PBMCs. These receptor sequences come from a woman aged 40 to 50 in good health and CMV-seronegative.

The chain uses TRBV7-9 and TRBJ2-7; D might be TRBD2 (5 bases). The V and J ends lost 3 bases and 2 bases respectively, with 5 bases between them. Germline V gene data show CDR1 as SEHNR and CDR2 as FQNEAQ (reference sequence). The CDR3 is 12 residues long. The CDR3 DNA reads TGTGCCAGCAGCTTCGGGACCTACGAGCAGTACTTC. Amino acids: CASSFGTYEQYF.

The CDR3 bases are TGTGCCACCACCCGGGACAGAAAGAATGAAAAACTGTTTTTT. This codes for CATTRDRKNEKLFF. The chain couples TRBV15 to TRBJ1-4; 7 nucleotides align to TRBD1. The CDR3 sequence is 14 residues long. The germline V gene has CDR1 LNHNV and CDR2 YYDKDF (reference sequence). The trim removed 7 bases at V and 5 bases at J, leaving 7 bases unmatched.

The J gene is TRBJ2-7, the V gene TRBV5-6; 9 bases line up with TRBD1. The CDR3 extends over 15 amino acids. The trim removed 5 bases at V and 7 bases at J, leaving 13 bases unmatched. The germline gives CDR1 SGHDT, CDR2 YYEEEE. CDR3 in amino acids: CASRLLYRGQREQYF. Written as DNA, the CDR3 is TGTGCCAGCAGACTTTTATACAGGGGGCAACGGGAGCAGTACTTC.

In this sample, this clone turned up a few times. The genes are TRBV7-9 and TRBJ1-1, with TRBD1 matching over 7 bases. CDR1 and CDR2 (germline): SEHNR, FQNEAQ (reference sequence). There are 15 residues in the CDR3. Germline trimming cut 1 base from V and 0 bases from J; bases unmatched to any gene: 2. CDR3 protein: CASSLGTGMNTEAFF. The CDR3 DNA sequence: TGTGCCAGCAGCTTAGGGACAGGTATGAACACTGAAGCTTTCTTT. Full variable domain (outside the CDR3, taken from reference TRBV7-9 and TRBJ1-1): DTGVSQNPRHKITKRGQNVTFRCDPISEHNRLYWYRQTLGQGPEFLTYFQNEAQLEKSRLLSDRFSAERPKGSFSTLEIQRTEQGDSAMYLCASSLGTGMNTEAFFGQGTRLTVV.

The chain combines TRBV28 with TRBJ1-2, with D hard to call. Germline CDR1 and CDR2: MDHEN and SYDVKM. The CDR3 consists of 14 residues. V lost 3 bases and J 0 bases, leaving 8 bases between the germline ends. CDR3 loop: CASSLNTPNYGYTF. DNA of the CDR3: TGTGCCAGCAGTTTGAACACCCCTAACTATGGCTACACCTTC.

Only one count was recorded for this clone. This rearrangement joins TRBV15 to TRBJ2-7, with D possibly matching TRBD1 (6 bases). Trimming pared 5 bases from V and 2 bases from J, leaving 19 bases between. The CDR3 consists of 16 residues. Per germline, CDR1 LNHNV and CDR2 YYDKDF (reference sequence). CDR3 region: CATSLTRGTLTYEQYF. For the CDR3, the DNA is TGTGCCACCAGCCTGACGAGGGGGACCTTAACCTACGAGCAGTACTTC.

V gene TRBV7-2 combines with J gene TRBJ2-7; D unresolved. Germline V gene lookup returns CDR1 SGHTA and CDR2 FQGNSA. V lost 0 bases and J lost 3, with 3 bases in between. The CDR3 has 12 amino acids. This CDR3 reads CASSLAFYEQYF. CDR3 nucleotides: TGTGCCAGCAGCTTAGCCTTCTACGAGCAGTACTTC.

The rearrangement uses TRBV7-9 and TRBJ2-1; D perhaps matches TRBD1 (6 bases). CDR1 is SEHNR, CDR2 FQNEAQ, per germline (reference sequence). Trimming left V 4 bases short and J 5 bases short, with 12 bases between. The CDR3 is made up of 14 amino acids. In nucleotides, the CDR3 is TGTGCCAGCAGCTCCCGGGACACCCACAATGAGCAGTTCTTC. This gives the protein CASSSRDTHNEQFF.

The chain couples TRBV19 to TRBJ2-7; D remains ambiguous. The V gene lost 3 bases and the J gene lost 0 bases, with 6 bases spanning the gap. The CDR3 loop spans 13 amino acids. Looked up from germline, CDR1 is LNHDA and CDR2 is SQIVND (reference sequence). In nucleotides, the CDR3 is TGTGCCAGTAGTATCTCTAGCTCCTACGAGCAGTACTTC. Amino acid sequence: CASSISSSYEQYF.

The chain is built from TRBV9 and TRBJ2-3, with 7 bases matching TRBD2. Germline V gene lookup returns CDR1 SGDLS and CDR2 YYNGEE. CDR3 size: 20 residues. V gave up 1 base and J gave up 2 bases; unmatched junction bases: 19. CDR3 sequence (DNA): TGTGCCAGCAGCGTATCTGGGGGGGGAAGAGTCGATAAGGACACAGATACGCAGTATTTT. Translating it yields CASSVSGGGRVDKDTDTQYF.

The V and J genes are TRBV9 and TRBJ1-1; perhaps TRBD1 as D (5 bases). This CDR3 contains 16 residues. Trimming cost V 3 bases and J 1 base, with 16 bases left between them. Germline V gene lookup returns CDR1 SGDLS and CDR2 YYNGEE. Here the CDR3 DNA reads TGTGCCAGCAGCGCCCTCGGCCGGACATCGAACACTGAAGCTTTCTTT. This encodes CASSALGRTSNTEAFF.

The chain links TRBV2 to TRBJ2-7, with 9 bases that match TRBD2. Germline V gene data show CDR1 as SNHLY and CDR2 as FYNNEI. The V segment lost 4 bases and the J segment 2 bases; nucleotides outside the gene matches: 3. The CDR3 consists of 14 residues. The CDR3 sequence: CASSVPSGTYEQYF. The CDR3 DNA follows: TGTGCCAGCAGTGTTCCTAGCGGGACCTACGAGCAGTACTTC.

The rearrangement joins TRBV2 to TRBJ1-3; D is uncertain. The CDR3 is 15 amino acids. Trimming removed 2 bases at V and 2 bases at J, with 10 bases between. Germline-derived CDR1 and CDR2 are SNHLY and FYNNEI. CDR3 sequence: CASSENPDPGNTIYF. In DNA, the CDR3 is TGTGCCAGCAGTGAAAACCCAGATCCTGGAAACACCATATATTTT.

The count of this clone is one. J is TRBJ2-7 and V is TRBV7-6; the match to TRBD1 covers 8 bases. J gave up 3 bases and V 4 bases, and 8 bases lay outside the gene matches. Germline values: CDR1 SGHVS, CDR2 FNYEAQ. There are 15 residues in the CDR3. The CDR3 is CASSSPGGGIYEQYF. The CDR3 region has the DNA TGTGCCAGCAGCTCACCAGGGGGCGGGATCTACGAGCAGTACTTC.

This chain uses TRBV7-2 with TRBJ2-5; D perhaps matches TRBD1 (6 bases). The CDR3 consists of 14 residues. In germline, CDR1 is SGHTA, CDR2 FQGNSA. V shed 1 base and J shed 5 bases, with 11 bases lying between them. The CDR3 DNA follows: TGTGCCAGCAGCTTAGTTGGGACAAGGGAGACCCAGTACTTC. This codes for CASSLVGTRETQYF. Full variable domain (rest looked up from reference TRBV7-2 and TRBJ2-5): GAGVSQSPSNKVTEKGKDVELRCDPISGHTALYWYRQSLGQGLEFLIYFQGNSAPDKSGLPSDRFSAERTGGSVSTLTIQRTQQEDSAVYLCASSLVGTRETQYFGPGTRLLVL.

J is TRBJ1-1 and V is TRBV10-1, with 9 nucleotides matching TRBD1. The CDR3 is made up of 13 amino acids. The ends lost 8 bases at V and 4 bases at J; junction bases unmatched: 5. CDR1 and CDR2 (germline): WNHNN, SYGVQD (reference sequence). The CDR3 nucleotides are TGCGCCAGCCGAGAGACAGGGGGCACTGAAGCTTTCTTT. As protein: CASRETGGTEAFF.

This clone occurred once. The chain joins TRBV9 to TRBJ1-1, with D hard to call. Trimming took 3 bases from V and 0 from J, leaving 6 bases between them. The CDR3 length is 13 residues. The V gene's germline CDR1 is SGDLS and CDR2 YYNGEE. The CDR3 coding sequence is TGTGCCAGCAGCGCTAATTTGAACACTGAAGCTTTCTTT. It codes for CASSANLNTEAFF.

The V gene is TRBV2, the J gene TRBJ2-3; 7 bases match TRBD2. The ends lost 3 bases at V and 1 base at J; junction bases unmatched: 7. CDR1 SNHLY and CDR2 FYNNEI come from the germline V gene. The CDR3 consists of 16 residues. CDR3 amino acids: CASSDVPGLRTDTQYF. In nucleotides, the CDR3 is TGTGCCAGCAGTGACGTCCCGGGACTACGCACAGATACGCAGTATTTT. The full variable domain, rest sourced from reference TRBV2 and TRBJ2-3, is EPEVTQTPSHQVTQMGQEVILRCVPISNHLYFYWYRQILGQKVEFLVSFYNNEISEKSEIFDDQFSVERPDGSNFTLKIRSTKLEDSAMYFCASSDVPGLRTDTQYFGPGTRLTVL.